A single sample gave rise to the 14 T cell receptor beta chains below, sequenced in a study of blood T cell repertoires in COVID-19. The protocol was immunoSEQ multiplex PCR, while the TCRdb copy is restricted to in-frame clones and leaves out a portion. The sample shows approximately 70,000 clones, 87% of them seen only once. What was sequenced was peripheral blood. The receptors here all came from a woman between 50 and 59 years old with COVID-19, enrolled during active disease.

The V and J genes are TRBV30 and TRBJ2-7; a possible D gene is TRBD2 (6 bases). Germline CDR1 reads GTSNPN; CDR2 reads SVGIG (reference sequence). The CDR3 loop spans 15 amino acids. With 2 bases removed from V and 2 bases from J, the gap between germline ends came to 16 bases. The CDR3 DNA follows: TGTGCCTGGAGTCGAGGCGGGACCGGAACCTACGAGCAGTACTTC. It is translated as CAWSRGGTGTYEQYF.

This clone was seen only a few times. The CDR3 protein is CASSPPTGAYTEAFF. The CDR3 nucleotides are TGTGCCAGCTCACCACCCACAGGGGCGTACACTGAAGCTTTCTTT. This chain uses TRBV18 with TRBJ1-1, with 7 positions matching TRBD1. The germline CDR1 and CDR2 sequences are KGHSH and LQKENI. The V segment lost 0 bases and the J segment 3 bases; nucleotides outside the gene matches: 4. The CDR3 totals 15 residues.

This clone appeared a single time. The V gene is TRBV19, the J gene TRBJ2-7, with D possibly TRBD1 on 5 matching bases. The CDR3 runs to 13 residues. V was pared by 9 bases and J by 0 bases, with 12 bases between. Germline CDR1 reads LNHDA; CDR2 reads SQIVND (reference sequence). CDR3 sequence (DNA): TGTGCCAGCTCACAGGTGCCCTCCTACGAGCAGTACTTC. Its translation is CASSQVPSYEQYF. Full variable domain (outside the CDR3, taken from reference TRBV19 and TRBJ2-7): DGGITQSPKYLFRKEGQNVTLSCEQNLNHDAMYWYRQDPGQGLRLIYYSQIVNDFQKGDIAEGYSVSREKKESFPLTVTSAQKNPTAFYLCASSQVPSYEQYFGPGTRLTVT.

This CDR3 reads CAISSWLEGVGQYF. The CDR3 nucleotides read TGTGCCATCAGTTCATGGCTTGAGGGAGTAGGGCAGTACTTC. The chain carries TRBV10-3 and TRBJ2-7; D may be TRBD2 (5 bases). Trimming took 5 bases from V and 9 from J, leaving 20 bases between them. Per germline, CDR1 ENHRY and CDR2 SYGVKD. The CDR3 is made up of 14 amino acids.

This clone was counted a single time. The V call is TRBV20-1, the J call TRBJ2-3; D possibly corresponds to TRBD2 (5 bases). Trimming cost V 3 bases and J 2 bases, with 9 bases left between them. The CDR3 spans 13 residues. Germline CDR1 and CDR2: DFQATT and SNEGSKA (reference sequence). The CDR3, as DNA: TGCAGTGCTAGTCGGCGGGTCACAGATACGCAGTATTTT. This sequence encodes CSASRRVTDTQYF.

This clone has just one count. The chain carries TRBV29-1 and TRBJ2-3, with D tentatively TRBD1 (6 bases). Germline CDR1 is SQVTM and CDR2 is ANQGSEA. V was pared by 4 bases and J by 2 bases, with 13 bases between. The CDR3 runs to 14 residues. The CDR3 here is CSVGGLLHTDTQYF. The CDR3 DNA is TGCAGCGTTGGGGGGCTCCTCCACACAGATACGCAGTATTTT.

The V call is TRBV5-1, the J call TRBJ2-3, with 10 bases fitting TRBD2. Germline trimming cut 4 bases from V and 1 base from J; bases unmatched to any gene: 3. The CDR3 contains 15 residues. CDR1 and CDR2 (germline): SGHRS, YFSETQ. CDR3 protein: CASSTAGGGTDTQYF. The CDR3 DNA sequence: TGCGCCAGCAGCACAGCGGGAGGGGGCACAGATACGCAGTATTTT.

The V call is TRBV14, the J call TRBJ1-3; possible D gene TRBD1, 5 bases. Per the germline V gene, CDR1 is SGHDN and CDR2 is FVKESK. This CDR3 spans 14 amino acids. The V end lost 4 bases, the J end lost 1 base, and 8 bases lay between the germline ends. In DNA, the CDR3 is TGTGCCAGCAGCCTGGGGCGTTCTGGAAACACCATATATTTT. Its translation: CASSLGRSGNTIYF. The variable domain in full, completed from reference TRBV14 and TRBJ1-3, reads EAGVTQFPSHSVIEKGQTVTLRCDPISGHDNLYWYRRVMGKEIKFLLHFVKESKQDESGMPNNRFLAERTGGTYSTLKVQPAELEDSGVYFCASSLGRSGNTIYFGEGSWLTVV.

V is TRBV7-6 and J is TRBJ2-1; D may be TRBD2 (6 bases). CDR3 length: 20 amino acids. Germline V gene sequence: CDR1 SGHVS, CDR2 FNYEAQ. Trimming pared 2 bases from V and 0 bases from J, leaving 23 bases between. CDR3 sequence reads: CASSLSPSRRDRSSYNEQFF. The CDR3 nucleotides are TGTGCCAGCAGCTTAAGTCCCAGCAGGCGGGACCGGAGCTCCTACAATGAGCAGTTCTTC.

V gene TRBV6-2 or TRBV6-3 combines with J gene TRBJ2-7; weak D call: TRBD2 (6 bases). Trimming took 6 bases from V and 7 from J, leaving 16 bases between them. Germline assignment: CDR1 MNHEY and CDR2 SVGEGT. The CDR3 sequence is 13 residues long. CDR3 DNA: TGTGCCAGCAGCATGCAGCCCGCGGGGGAGCAGTACTTC. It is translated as CASSMQPAGEQYF.

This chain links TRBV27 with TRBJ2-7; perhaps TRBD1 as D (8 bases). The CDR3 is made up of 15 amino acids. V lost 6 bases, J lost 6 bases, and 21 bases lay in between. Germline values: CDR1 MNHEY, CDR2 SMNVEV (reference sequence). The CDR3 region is CASRSGGQGPSEQYF. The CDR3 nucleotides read TGTGCCAGCAGGTCGGGAGGACAGGGTCCAAGCGAGCAGTACTTC.

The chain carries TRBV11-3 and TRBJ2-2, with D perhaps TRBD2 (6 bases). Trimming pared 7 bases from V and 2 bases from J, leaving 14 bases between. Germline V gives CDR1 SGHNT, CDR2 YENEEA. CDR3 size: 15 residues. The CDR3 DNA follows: TGTGCCAGCACCCCGGGGACTGCTAACACCGGGGAGCTGTTTTTT. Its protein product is CASTPGTANTGELFF. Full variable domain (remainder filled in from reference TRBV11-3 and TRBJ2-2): EAGVVQSPRYKIIEKKQPVAFWCNPISGHNTLYWYLQNLGQGPELLIRYENEEAVDDSQLPKDRFSAERLKGVDSTLKIQPAELGDSAVYLCASTPGTANTGELFFGEGSRLTVL.

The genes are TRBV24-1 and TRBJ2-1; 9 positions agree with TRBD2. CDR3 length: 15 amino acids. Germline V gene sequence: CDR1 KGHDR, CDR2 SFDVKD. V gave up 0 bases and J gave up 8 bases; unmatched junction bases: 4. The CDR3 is CATSDLGGRADEQFF. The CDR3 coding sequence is TGTGCCACCAGTGATTTGGGCGGGAGGGCCGATGAGCAGTTCTTC.

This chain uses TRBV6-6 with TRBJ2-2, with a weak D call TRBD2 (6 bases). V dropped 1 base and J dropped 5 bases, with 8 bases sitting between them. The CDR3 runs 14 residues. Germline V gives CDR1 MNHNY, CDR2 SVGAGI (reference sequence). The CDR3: CASSYLRDTGELFF. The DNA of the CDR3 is TGTGCCAGCAGTTACTTGCGGGATACCGGGGAGCTGTTTTTT.